These 20 T cell receptor beta chains came from one sample sequenced in a study of cytomegalovirus exposure and HLA in healthy donors. The PCR was carried out with 60 Vbeta primers and 13 Jbeta primers. Here immunoSEQ multiplex PCR was the method, and the copy in TCRdb shows in-frame clones only, minus some. The sample shows around 97,000 clones, approximately 9% of them seen only once. Sequencing input: PBMCs. All receptors come from a man in his fifties in good health and CMV-seropositive.

This clone was recorded a few times. J is TRBJ2-5 and V is TRBV30; D might be TRBD2 (6 bases). The J call may be mistaken, given a closer DNA end match to TRBJ2-7. Germline CDR1 and CDR2: GTSNPN and SVGIG (reference sequence). The CDR3 totals 13 residues. DNA of the CDR3: TGTGCCTGGAGTGTAGGACTAAACTACGAGCAGTACTTC. As protein: CAWSVGLNYEQYF.

The rearrangement uses TRBV7-8 and TRBJ1-5; a possible D gene is TRBD1 (5 bases). The CDR3 consists of 12 residues. The germline V and J ends were trimmed by 11 bases and 2 bases, with 10 bases remaining between them. Looked up from germline, CDR1 is SGHVS and CDR2 is FQNEAQ. CDR3 loop: CAAGGGNQPQHF. In DNA, the CDR3 is TGTGCCGCTGGGGGGGGCAATCAGCCCCAGCATTTT.

This clone was counted a few times. This chain's CDR3 is CASSLGGPGETQYF. CDR3 nucleotides: TGTGCCAGCAGTTTGGGGGGGCCCGGGGAGACCCAGTACTTC. V is TRBV27 and J is TRBJ2-5; perhaps TRBD2 as D (7 bases). CDR1 and CDR2 from the germline V gene are MNHEY and SMNVEV (reference sequence). The CDR3 is made up of 14 amino acids. The V gene lost 3 bases and the J gene lost 5 bases, with 13 bases spanning the gap.

The V gene is TRBV19, the J gene TRBJ1-1, with a weak D call TRBD1 (6 bases). Germline CDR1 is LNHDA and CDR2 is SQIVND (reference sequence). The V and J ends lost 3 bases and 4 bases respectively, with 12 bases between them. The CDR3 runs to 14 residues. DNA of the CDR3: TGTGCCAGTAGTATGGAGGGGGGGTCCACTGAAGCTTTCTTT. This codes for CASSMEGGSTEAFF.

The chain joins TRBV19 to TRBJ2-7, with 11 bases aligning to TRBD1. In germline, CDR1 is LNHDA, CDR2 SQIVND (reference sequence). V was pared by 4 bases and J by 0 bases, with 5 bases of the junction left unmatched. The CDR3 sequence is 16 residues long. The CDR3 region has the DNA TGTGCCAGTAGTACCTCCGGGACAGGGGGCTCCTACGAGCAGTACTTC. This sequence encodes CASSTSGTGGSYEQYF.

This clone was detected a few times. The chain couples TRBV6-7 to TRBJ2-3; 8 bases map to TRBD2. TRBV6-7 belongs to the ORF category, with a function that is uncertain. V was pared by 11 bases and J by 7 bases, with 17 bases of the junction left unmatched. The CDR3 length is 15 residues. The CDR3 region has the DNA TGTGCCCAACATCCTCTAGCGGGCTTTCCCAATACGCAGTATTTT. Translating it yields CAQHPLAGFPNTQYF.

The rearrangement links TRBV6-6 to TRBJ2-5, with 9 bases fitting TRBD2. The CDR3 sequence is 16 residues long. Per germline, CDR1 MNHNY and CDR2 SVGAGI (reference sequence). The V gene end was trimmed by 6 bases and the J gene end by 2 bases; junction bases not matched to a gene: 10. The CDR3: CASSGGRGSSQETQYF. The CDR3 bases are TGTGCCAGCAGCGGCGGGAGGGGGAGCAGTCAAGAGACCCAGTACTTC.

The V and J genes are TRBV6-1 and TRBJ1-1; a weak D match, TRBD1 (6 bases). Germline V gene lookup returns CDR1 MNHNS and CDR2 SASEGT. Deletions cut 4 bases from V and 3 bases from J, with 12 bases between. This CDR3 region has 14 residues. CDR3 sequence (DNA): TGTGCCAGCAGTGGACTTCAGGGGTACACTGAAGCTTTCTTT. Its protein is CASSGLQGYTEAFF.

This clone was picked up a small number of times. The gene calls are TRBV30 and TRBJ2-7; 12 nucleotides line up with TRBD2. This CDR3 is built from 15 residues. J was trimmed by 5 bases and V by 3 bases; bases with no gene match: 8. Germline values: CDR1 GTSNPN, CDR2 SVGIG (reference sequence). The CDR3 nucleotides read TGTGCCTGGAGGGGGATTCTAGCGGGAGGGGACGAGCAGTACTTC. Its translation is CAWRGILAGGDEQYF.

J is TRBJ2-1 and V is TRBV5-4; D may be TRBD1 (6 bases). CDR1 is SGHNT and CDR2 is YYREEE in the germline V gene (reference sequence). V was cut by 0 bases and J by 3 bases, with 10 bases left in between. CDR3 length equals 15 residues. The chain's CDR3 is CASSLDTGYYNEQFF. CDR3 bases: TGTGCCAGCAGCTTGGACACAGGGTACTACAATGAGCAGTTCTTC.

This clone was seen a few times. The rearrangement links TRBV5-1 to TRBJ2-3; D call uncertain. This CDR3 comprises 15 residues. Germline CDR1 is SGHRS and CDR2 is YFSETQ. The V and J ends lost 2 bases and 0 bases respectively, with 10 bases between them. The CDR3 sequence: CASSFLDPSTDTQYF. The CDR3 DNA reads as TGCGCCAGCAGCTTCCTAGACCCTAGCACAGATACGCAGTATTTT.

This clone occurred a few times. The chain uses TRBV6-5 and TRBJ2-7; D perhaps matches TRBD2 (5 bases). The CDR3 runs to 13 residues. V was clipped by 4 bases and J by 7 bases, with 14 bases between them. CDR1 and CDR2 from the germline V gene are MNHEY and SVGAGI. CDR3 DNA: TGTGCCAGCAGTTTAACCCTTCGGACTGAGCAGTACTTC. This translates into CASSLTLRTEQYF.

Only a few counts were recorded for this clone. The chain combines TRBV16 with TRBJ1-5; TRBD1 agrees at 8 bases. The CDR3 runs 12 residues. Germline lookup yields CDR1 KGHSY and CDR2 FQNENV. V lost 7 bases and J lost 7; bases outside the gene matches: 3. The CDR3 loop reads CASTQGGQPQHF. The CDR3 coding sequence is TGTGCCAGCACACAGGGGGGGCAGCCCCAGCATTTT.

This clone was seen more than once but under ten times. The gene calls are TRBV6-1 and TRBJ2-7; possibly TRBD1 for D (6 bases). V dropped 2 bases and J dropped 12 bases, with 14 bases sitting between them. CDR3 length equals 12 residues. The V gene's germline CDR1 is MNHNS and CDR2 SASEGT. This chain's CDR3 is CASSELHRESYF. CDR3 nucleotides: TGTGCCAGCAGTGAATTACACAGGGAGTCGTACTTC.

This sequence joins TRBV30 and TRBJ2-3; no clear D. The germline V and J ends were trimmed by 3 bases and 8 bases, with 12 bases remaining between them. The CDR3 is 12 residues long. CDR1 is GTSNPN and CDR2 is SVGIG in the germline V gene (reference sequence). The CDR3 region is CAWSLPTGTQYF. The CDR3 DNA reads TGTGCCTGGAGCCTACCAACTGGTACGCAGTATTTT.

A few counts support this clone. The chain recombines TRBV19 with TRBJ2-6, with TRBD1 identical over 7 bases. This CDR3 has 16 residues. Germline V CDR1 and CDR2: LNHDA, SQIVND (reference sequence). After removal of 5 bases from V and 0 bases from J, the junction contained 4 bases not matched to a gene. Here the CDR3 reads CASSPWTGSGANVLTF. CDR3 nucleotides: TGTGCCAGTAGTCCGTGGACAGGCTCTGGGGCCAACGTCCTGACTTTC.

A few counts support this clone. The rearrangement uses TRBV11-2 and TRBJ2-7; a weak D match, TRBD1 (6 bases). The germline V gene encodes CDR1 SGHAT and CDR2 FQNNGV. V lost 8 bases and J 3 bases, leaving 14 bases between the germline ends. The CDR3 covers 13 residues. CDR3 bases: TGTGCCAGCTTGAGGGGGAAGGGCTACGAGCAGTACTTC. Residues: CASLRGKGYEQYF.

The rearrangement joins TRBV9 to TRBJ2-1, with TRBD2 identical over 11 bases. CDR1 and CDR2 (germline): SGDLS, YYNGEE. V shed 4 bases and J 8 bases; nucleotides not matched to a gene: 11. This CDR3 is 16 amino acids long. Here the CDR3 reads CASSSSGLAASYEQFF. The DNA for the CDR3 is TGTGCCAGCAGCTCCTCGGGACTAGCGGCATCCTATGAGCAGTTCTTC.

In this sample, this clone turned up a few times. The chain employs TRBV11-2 and TRBJ2-5, with D maybe TRBD2 (6 bases). This CDR3 comprises 15 residues. V was pared by 1 base and J by 5 bases, with 14 bases between. The germline gives CDR1 SGHAT, CDR2 FQNNGV. CDR3 loop: CASSLAGEPSETQYF. CDR3 DNA: TGTGCCAGCAGCTTAGCGGGGGAACCCTCGGAGACCCAGTACTTC.

This clone is classed as medium-sized. The rearrangement joins TRBV5-6 to TRBJ2-7; 10 nucleotides agree with TRBD2. V shed 0 bases and J 1 base; nucleotides not matched to a gene: 4. This CDR3 contains 16 residues. The germline gives CDR1 SGHDT, CDR2 YYEEEE. CDR3 nucleotide sequence: TGTGCCAGCAGCTTGGCAGGAGCGGGAGGGTCCTACGAGCAGTACTTC. This gives the protein CASSLAGAGGSYEQYF.